This T cell receptor beta chain was recovered during a study of blood T cell repertoires in COVID-19 (TCRdb year 2020). With regard to the full study: The collaborator samples originated in the United States, Italy and Spain and spanned the acute and convalescent phases of COVID-19. The material from the prospective study consisted of cDNA or gDNA derived from T cells, B-cell-depleted T cells, or PBMCs. Subjects who had been exposed to COVID-19, were actively infected with it, or had recovered from it provided the deeply sampled blood TCRbeta repertoires that made up the dataset. The repertoires were released in a freely available public database intended as a resource for research on the immune response to SARS-CoV-2. The samples were drawn from two sources: the first 160 participants of the ongoing ImmuneRACE study, and 1,000 to 1,500 subjects contributed by 6 global collaborators. Nearly every sample came with metadata listing a de-identified subject ID, COVID-19 status, age in years and sex. HLA class I and class II types, where available, came from metadata supplied by the sample provider rather than from assay-based typing.

Overall study results and their limits: The amount of clinical and demographic metadata varied by source and participant and was provided uncurated.

V has 2 bases trimmed and J has 3 bases trimmed; junction bases matching no gene number 5. Spanning cysteine to phenylalanine, the CDR3 consists of 15 amino acids. The retained sequence is limited to the CDR3, 45 bases, with the frame set at the first base. Based on the germline V gene, the CDR1 and CDR2 sequences are SGHRS and YFSETQ. Details on this clone: Which antigen it targets is not known. No per-base quality is available; no much larger clone lies one base away.

TCRbeta CDR3 regions were amplified from genomic DNA using the immunoSEQ Assay, a bias-controlled multiplex PCR. Concerning the study's data processing: The number of nucleated cells in each sample was estimated from the amplification of reference gene primers within the assay. Sequence reads were collapsed and filtered to measure the absolute abundance of every unique TCRbeta CDR3 rearrangement. Productive Simpson clonality was computed per sample as the square root of Simpson's diversity index over productive rearrangements. TCRdb mirrors the immuneACCESS table, restricted to in-frame sequences. Some clones are absent from its copies; in checked studies, under half trace to an unresolved V gene, and the reason for the others is unknown. D and trimming were read from the DNA, whereas the V and J calls and clone size are those reported in that table. The sample table shows approximately 53,000 clones, and around 90% are seen once. The ten largest clonotypes hold more than 20% of the sample.

One collaborating source in Seattle enrolled patients during active infection and followed them longitudinally through the course of disease. Whole blood was collected in K2EDTA tubes by collaborating institutions according to the institutions' own protocols. For TCRbeta analysis, collaborators shipped samples in one of three forms: frozen whole blood, isolated PBMCs, or DNA extracted from either of those sample types. Sequencing was carried out using peripheral blood. Recombination connected TRBV5-1 to TRBJ2-1; 7 central nucleotides agree with TRBD2. This receptor was taken from a woman of 80 years or more with COVID-19, enrolled during active disease. The nucleotides are TGCGCCAGCAGCTTTTCCGGGGGGAACTACAATGAGCAGTTCTTC. Its amino acids are CASSFSGGNYNEQFF.